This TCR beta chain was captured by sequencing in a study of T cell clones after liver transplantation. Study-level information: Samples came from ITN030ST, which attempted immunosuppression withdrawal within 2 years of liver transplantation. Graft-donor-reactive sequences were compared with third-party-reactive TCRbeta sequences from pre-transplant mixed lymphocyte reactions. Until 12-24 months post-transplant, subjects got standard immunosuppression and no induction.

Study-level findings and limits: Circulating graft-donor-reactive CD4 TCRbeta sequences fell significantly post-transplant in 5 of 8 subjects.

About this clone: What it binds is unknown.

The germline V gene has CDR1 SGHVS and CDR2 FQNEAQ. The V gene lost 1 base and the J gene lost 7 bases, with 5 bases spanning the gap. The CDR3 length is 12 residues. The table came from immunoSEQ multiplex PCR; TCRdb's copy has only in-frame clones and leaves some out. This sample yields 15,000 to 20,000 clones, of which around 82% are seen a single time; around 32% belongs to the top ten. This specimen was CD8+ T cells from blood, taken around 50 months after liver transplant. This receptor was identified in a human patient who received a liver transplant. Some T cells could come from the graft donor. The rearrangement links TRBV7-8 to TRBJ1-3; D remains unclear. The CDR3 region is CASSLVGNTIYF. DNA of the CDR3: TGTGCCAGCAGCTTAGTCGGGAACACCATATATTTT.